This entry lists 27 T cell receptor beta chains sequenced from one sample in a study of technical replicates of blood from several donors. Clones were read by immunoSEQ multiplex PCR, and TCRdb kept only the in-frame ones, dropping some. The top ten hold 4.2% of the sample, which has about 59,000 clones, about 93% seen once. Sample: PBMCs. All receptors come from a human donor in good health. Some clones in this sample may be carry-over from other donors' samples.

This clone was observed a single time. The chain links TRBV5-1 to TRBJ1-1; TRBD1 matches at 7 bases. Germline assignment: CDR1 SGHRS and CDR2 YFSETQ. The CDR3 contains 14 residues. V was pared by 0 bases and J by 6 bases, with 5 bases of the junction left unmatched. CDR3 region: CASSLGDREAEAFF. CDR3 nucleotides: TGCGCCAGCAGCTTGGGAGACAGGGAGGCTGAAGCTTTCTTT.

The V call is TRBV11-3, the J call TRBJ1-2; D remains unclear. There are 13 residues in the CDR3. Trimming removed 1 base from V and 1 base from J, with 4 bases in between. CDR1 is SGHNT, CDR2 YENEEA, per germline. For the CDR3, the DNA is TGTGCCAGCAGCTTAGGACATAACTATGGCTACACCTTC. It codes for CASSLGHNYGYTF.

The V gene is TRBV15, the J gene TRBJ2-5; 14 nucleotides agree with TRBD2. The CDR3 has 17 amino acids. V gave up 3 bases and J gave up 1 base; unmatched junction bases: 4. The germline V gene has CDR1 LNHNV and CDR2 YYDKDF (reference sequence). The CDR3: CATSSGGTSGSQETQYF. CDR3 bases: TGTGCCACCAGCAGTGGCGGGACTAGCGGGAGCCAAGAGACCCAGTACTTC. Full variable domain (outside the CDR3, taken from reference TRBV15 and TRBJ2-5): DAMVIQNPRYQVTQFGKPVTLSCSQTLNHNVMYWYQQKSSQAPKLLFHYYDKDFNNEADTPDNFQSRRPNTSFCFLDIRSPGLGDTAMYLCATSSGGTSGSQETQYFGPGTRLLVL.

This clone was recorded a few times. This chain joins TRBV2 and TRBJ1-1, with D hard to call. V lost 5 bases to trimming and J lost 5 bases, with 12 bases between them. The V gene's germline CDR1 is SNHLY and CDR2 FYNNEI. This CDR3 has 13 amino acids. CDR3 sequence: CASSQRERTEAFF. The CDR3 nucleotides are TGTGCCAGCAGTCAAAGGGAGAGGACTGAAGCTTTCTTT.

The V gene is TRBV5-5, the J gene TRBJ1-2; D remains unclear. The CDR3 is made up of 13 amino acids. V was cut by 2 bases and J by 7 bases, with 12 bases left in between. Germline CDR1 and CDR2: SGHKS and YYEKEE (reference sequence). This CDR3 reads CASSLDRVSGYTF. For the CDR3, the DNA is TGTGCCAGCAGCTTAGATCGGGTTTCTGGCTACACCTTC.

This chain links TRBV27 with TRBJ2-1, with 10 nucleotides matching TRBD2. The germline CDR1 and CDR2 sequences are MNHEY and SMNVEV (reference sequence). The V and J ends lost 8 bases and 4 bases, in that order; junction bases with no gene match: 11. This CDR3 comprises 16 residues. The CDR3 DNA is TGTGCCAGCCGCCTCTTAGCGGGGGGACCATACAATGAGCAGTTCTTC. Translating gives CASRLLAGGPYNEQFF.

The V call is TRBV28, the J call TRBJ2-2; 10 bases are shared with TRBD2. The CDR3 has 17 residues. CDR1 is MDHEN, CDR2 SYDVKM, per germline. J was trimmed by 2 bases and V by 2 bases; bases with no gene match: 5. Written as DNA, the CDR3 is TGTGCCAGCAGTTTAGTAGCGGGGGGTCCTAACACCGGGGAGCTGTTTTTT. Protein sequence: CASSLVAGGPNTGELFF.

Concerning this clone: The sample holds other DNA sequences that translate to the same CDR3. The V gene is TRBV7-9, the J gene TRBJ1-1, with 9 bases matching TRBD1. The CDR3 loop spans 14 amino acids. With 5 bases clipped from V and 4 bases from J, the junction kept 5 bases outside the gene matches. Germline V CDR1 and CDR2: SEHNR, FQNEAQ (reference sequence). This CDR3 reads CASSLGQGSTEAFF. The CDR3 DNA reads as TGTGCCAGCAGCCTGGGACAGGGTAGCACTGAAGCTTTCTTT.

The chain employs TRBV29-1 and TRBJ2-1, with a possible D match to TRBD2 (5 bases). The CDR3 loop spans 12 amino acids. Trimming stripped 7 bases from V and 5 bases from J, with 12 bases between. The V gene's germline CDR1 is SQVTM and CDR2 ANQGSEA. The CDR3 reads CSELSVDNEQFF. CDR3 sequence (DNA): TGCAGCGAGCTTAGCGTCGACAATGAGCAGTTCTTC.

The chain has TRBV19 and TRBJ1-5; 11 nucleotides line up with TRBD1. The CDR3 is 15 residues long. Germline V gene sequence: CDR1 LNHDA, CDR2 SQIVND (reference sequence). J gave up 5 bases and V 4 bases, and 4 bases lay outside the gene matches. For the CDR3, the DNA is TGTGCCAGTAGTACCGGGACAGGGGGGTATCAGCCCCAGCATTTT. Encoded protein: CASSTGTGGYQPQHF.

Here the CDR3 reads CATSRGSGTRGDTQYF. In DNA form, the CDR3 reads TGTGCCACCAGCAGAGGCTCCGGGACAAGGGGAGATACGCAGTATTTT. The chain has TRBV15 and TRBJ2-3, with D perhaps matching TRBD1 (6 bases). The CDR3 length is 16 residues. Germline loops: CDR1 LNHNV, CDR2 YYDKDF (reference sequence). V was shortened by 1 base and J by 5 bases, with 16 bases between the two germline ends.

The J gene is TRBJ1-6, the V gene TRBV7-6, with a possible D match to TRBD1 (6 bases). Germline lookup yields CDR1 SGHVS and CDR2 FNYEAQ. V lost 2 bases and J 9 bases, leaving 8 bases between the germline ends. There are 13 residues in the CDR3. In DNA, the CDR3 is TGTGCCAGCAGCTTAAAACAGGGTTCACCCCTCCACTTT. Translated, it gives CASSLKQGSPLHF.

Comments on this clone: Germline and junction disagree at one end, which may indicate a read error. The chain joins TRBV11-2 to TRBJ2-5, with TRBD2 matching over 10 bases. The CDR3 spans 17 residues. Germline V lookup: CDR1 SGHAT, CDR2 FQNNGV. For the CDR3, the DNA is TGTGCCAGCAGCACGGTAGCGGGAGGAAAATACCATGAGACCCAGTACTTC. Encoded protein: CASSTVAGGKYHETQYF.

This clone was observed a few times. The rearrangement uses TRBV30 and TRBJ2-2; 9 nucleotides align to TRBD2. The J segment lost 5 bases and the V segment lost 0 bases, leaving 7 bases of the junction unmatched. Germline V gene data show CDR1 as GTSNPN and CDR2 as SVGIG (reference sequence). The CDR3 totals 16 residues. The CDR3 DNA reads as TGTGCCTGGAGTGTCTGGCGTCTAGCGGGGACCGGGGAGCTGTTTTTT. As protein: CAWSVWRLAGTGELFF.

The chain employs TRBV7-2 and TRBJ2-7; 8 bases are shared with TRBD2. Germline V CDR1 and CDR2: SGHTA, FQGNSA. Trimming took 5 bases from V and 1 from J; bases not matched to a gene: 10. The CDR3 length is 16 residues. CDR3 amino acids: CASSRSGAGGSYEQYF. CDR3 sequence (DNA): TGTGCCAGCAGCCGGAGCGGTGCGGGGGGTTCCTACGAGCAGTACTTC. Filled out from reference TRBV7-2 and TRBJ2-7, the complete variable domain reads GAGVSQSPSNKVTEKGKDVELRCDPISGHTALYWYRQSLGQGLEFLIYFQGNSAPDKSGLPSDRFSAERTGGSVSTLTIQRTQQEDSAVYLCASSRSGAGGSYEQYFGPGTRLTVT.

Only one count was recorded for this clone. The CDR3 DNA sequence: TGTGCCAGCAGCGTAGACAGGGTCTATGGCTACACCTTC. Translating it yields CASSVDRVYGYTF. The V gene is TRBV7-2, the J gene TRBJ1-2; 7 bases align to TRBD1. The J segment lost 4 bases and the V segment lost 5 bases, leaving 4 bases of the junction unmatched. The CDR3 sequence is 13 residues long. Germline loops: CDR1 SGHTA, CDR2 FQGNSA. Variable domain in full (rest from reference TRBV7-2 and TRBJ1-2): GAGVSQSPSNKVTEKGKDVELRCDPISGHTALYWYRQSLGQGLEFLIYFQGNSAPDKSGLPSDRFSAERTGGSVSTLTIQRTQQEDSAVYLCASSVDRVYGYTFGSGTRLTVV.

This sequence joins TRBV7-2 and TRBJ2-2; D gene unclear. Germline values: CDR1 SGHTA, CDR2 FQGNSA. Trimming removed 5 bases at V and 7 bases at J, with 11 bases between. CDR3 length: 13 residues. In DNA form, the CDR3 reads TGTGCCAGCAGCGGGCTTAGGCACGGGGAGCTGTTTTTT. Its translation is CASSGLRHGELFF.

The chain carries TRBV2 and TRBJ1-6, with D unclear. Per germline, CDR1 SNHLY and CDR2 FYNNEI. The CDR3 is 14 amino acids. V lost 7 bases, J lost 5 bases, and 12 bases lay in between. CDR3 region: CASTVSGNNSPLHF. The CDR3 coding sequence is TGTGCCAGCACCGTCTCGGGAAATAATTCACCCCTCCACTTT.

The chain couples TRBV11-2 to TRBJ2-1, with 12 nucleotides matching TRBD2. V dropped 3 bases and J dropped 0; count of bases not matched to a gene: 9. Germline values: CDR1 SGHAT, CDR2 FQNNGV. This CDR3 contains 19 residues. The CDR3 DNA reads as TGTGCCAGCAGCTTCAGACTAGCGGGGGCCACGAGCTCCTACAATGAGCAGTTCTTC. Protein product: CASSFRLAGATSSYNEQFF.

The chain has TRBV7-2 and TRBJ2-1, with 7 bases matching TRBD2. The germline V gene has CDR1 SGHTA and CDR2 FQGNSA. With V trimmed by 5 bases and J by 4 bases, 8 bases remained unmatched. The CDR3 loop spans 15 amino acids. DNA of the CDR3: TGTGCCAGCAGCCCGAGCGGGGAGGTATACAATGAGCAGTTCTTC. The encoded protein is CASSPSGEVYNEQFF.

The chain is built from TRBV7-2 and TRBJ2-3, with 9 bases that match TRBD2. The CDR3 consists of 15 residues. V lost 6 bases, J lost 0 bases, and 4 bases stayed unmatched. Germline-derived CDR1 and CDR2 are SGHTA and FQGNSA. CDR3 sequence: CASRTTSGSTDTQYF. CDR3 in DNA: TGTGCCAGCAGGACAACTAGCGGGAGCACAGATACGCAGTATTTT.

This chain uses TRBV7-9 with TRBJ1-1; weak D call: TRBD1 (5 bases). This CDR3 region has 13 residues. With 8 bases removed from V and 9 bases from J, the gap between germline ends came to 19 bases. The germline V gene encodes CDR1 SEHNR and CDR2 FQNEAQ (reference sequence). CDR3 sequence: CASSTRGGRKAFF. CDR3 nucleotides: TGTGCCAGCTCCACAAGGGGCGGCAGGAAAGCTTTCTTT.

This clone was seen a single time. In nucleotides, the CDR3 is TGTGCGTGTTCGCGGGAGGACGAGCAGTACTTC. Translated: CACSREDEQYF. V and J are TRBV12-5 and TRBJ2-7, with 8 bases that match TRBD2. The CDR3 covers 11 residues. Germline CDR1 is LGHNT and CDR2 is FRNRAP.

The V gene is TRBV2, the J gene TRBJ1-2, with 7 bases that match TRBD1. This CDR3 is 17 amino acids long. The V segment lost 10 bases and the J segment 7 bases; nucleotides outside the gene matches: 24. Germline-derived CDR1 and CDR2 are SNHLY and FYNNEI. As DNA, the CDR3 is TGTGCCACGAAAGTGGACCAAGACAGGGAAGCAATGGGTGGCTACACCTTC. It specifies CATKVDQDREAMGGYTF.

This chain connects TRBV18 to TRBJ2-2; 9 bases are shared with TRBD2. Germline loops: CDR1 KGHSH, CDR2 LQKENI. CDR3 length: 16 amino acids. J was trimmed by 1 base and V by 1 base; bases with no gene match: 1. The chain's CDR3 is CASSPRTSVNTGELFF. The CDR3 coding sequence is TGTGCCAGCTCACCACGGACTAGCGTGAACACCGGGGAGCTGTTTTTT. The full variable domain, completed using reference TRBV18 and TRBJ2-2, is NAGVMQNPRHLVRRRGQEARLRCSPMKGHSHVYWYRQLPEEGLKFMVYLQKENIIDESGMPKERFSAEFPKEGPSILRIQQVVRGDSAAYFCASSPRTSVNTGELFFGEGSRLTVL.

This clone was counted between two and nine times. The gene calls are TRBV6-4 and TRBJ2-1; the match to TRBD1 covers 10 bases. Germline V gene lookup returns CDR1 MRHNA and CDR2 SNTAGT. J gave up 9 bases and V 4 bases, and 9 bases lay outside the gene matches. This CDR3 is built from 15 residues. This CDR3 reads CASSGGQGPDLEQFF. In DNA, the CDR3 is TGTGCCAGCAGTGGGGGACAGGGGCCCGACCTTGAGCAGTTCTTC.

The chain couples TRBV27 to TRBJ2-7; perhaps TRBD1 as D (6 bases). Germline assignment: CDR1 MNHEY and CDR2 SMNVEV (reference sequence). V was clipped by 0 bases and J by 1 base, with 7 bases between them. There are 14 residues in the CDR3. For the CDR3, the DNA is TGTGCCAGCAGTTTATCCAGGGGATCCTACGAGCAGTACTTC. Its protein product is CASSLSRGSYEQYF.